Sequencing of this TCR beta chain was carried out in a study of cytomegalovirus exposure and HLA in healthy donors. Turning to this clone: The target antigen is unknown.

Study findings and constraints: Per published accounts, TCR beta sequences correctly predicted the HLA-A and HLA-B alleles of most subjects. Some highly shared sequence variants likely arose as a pipeline artifact. Segments of the TCR beta V type were, in most cases, productive about 90% or about 30% of the time in an earlier analysis.

Amplification used 60 Vbeta primers and 13 Jbeta primers. Profiled with immunoSEQ multiplex PCR; TCRdb holds only in-frame clones, not every one. Of over 150,000 clones listed, over 65% were seen once; the top ten hold less than 3.5%. V shed 6 bases, J shed 0 bases, and the junction held 0 bases outside the gene matches. Germline loops: CDR1 KGHSH, CDR2 LQKENI. This CDR3 is 15 amino acids long. The chain uses TRBV18 and TRBJ2-2; 11 bases are a match to TRBD1. This receptor was taken from a woman in her forties in good health and CMV-seropositive. The specimen was PBMCs. The CDR3 protein is CASSGQGANTGELFF. CDR3 bases: TGTGCCAGCTCGGGACAGGGGGCGAACACCGGGGAGCTGTTTTTT. Full variable domain (remainder filled in from reference TRBV18 and TRBJ2-2): NAGVMQNPRHLVRRRGQEARLRCSPMKGHSHVYWYRQLPEEGLKFMVYLQKENIIDESGMPKERFSAEFPKEGPSILRIQQVVRGDSAAYFCASSGQGANTGELFFGEGSRLTVL.